This is a list of T cell receptor beta chains from one sample in a study of blood T cell repertoires in COVID-19. Method: immunoSEQ multiplex PCR; TCRdb's copy keeps in-frame clones and lacks some. The table lists approximately 130,000 clones, around 80% of them singletons. The sample was peripheral blood. These receptors all stem from a human donor in a cohort sampled during active COVID-19. CDR3s include the opening cysteine and the closing phenylalanine or tryptophan. A D gene is named only where the DNA matches it firmly. Only some rows state a clone size, as once, few, many or a class for expanded clones.

V gene: TRBV19
clone size: .
J gene: TRBJ2-3
D gene: TRBD2
CDR3 DNA: TGTGCCAGTAGTACCTTGACTAGCGGGGGGGCAGATACGCAGTATTTT
CDR3 protein: CASSTLTSGGADTQYF

V gene: TRBV10-2
clone size: .
J gene: TRBJ2-5
D gene: .
CDR3 DNA: TGCGCCAGCAGTGAGTCGGGGGTAGCGGCTCAAGAGACCCAGTACTTC
CDR3 protein: CASSESGVAAQETQYF

V gene: TRBV5-1
clone size: .
J gene: TRBJ2-5
D gene: TRBD2
CDR3 DNA: TGCGCCAGCAGCTTGGGTGCGACTAGCGGGATAGAGACCCAGTACTTC
CDR3 protein: CASSLGATSGIETQYF

V gene: TRBV19
clone size: .
J gene: TRBJ1-1
D gene: .
CDR3 DNA: TGTGCCAGTAAACACATGAACACTGAAGCTTTCTTT
CDR3 protein: CASKHMNTEAFF

V gene: TRBV5-4
clone size: .
J gene: TRBJ1-4
D gene: .
CDR3 DNA: TGTGCCAGCAGCTTACAGGGAAATAATGAAAAACTGTTTTTT
CDR3 protein: CASSLQGNNEKLFF

V gene: TRBV7-2
clone size: .
J gene: TRBJ1-6
D gene: TRBD1
CDR3 DNA: TGTGCCAGCAGGCTCCCGGGACAGGGCCTTAATTCACCCCTCCACTTT
CDR3 protein: CASRLPGQGLNSPLHF

V gene: TRBV9
clone size: .
J gene: TRBJ1-1
D gene: TRBD1
CDR3 DNA: TGTGCCAGCAGCGCGGCAGGGGGCAACACTGAAGCTTTCTTT
CDR3 protein: CASSAAGGNTEAFF

V gene: TRBV3-1/TRBV3-2
clone size: few
J gene: TRBJ2-7
D gene: TRBD1
CDR3 DNA: TGTGCCAGCAGCCCCGTGACAGGGGGTAGCTACGAGCAGTACTTC
CDR3 protein: CASSPVTGGSYEQYF

V gene: TRBV10-1
clone size: .
J gene: TRBJ2-3
D gene: TRBD2
CDR3 DNA: TGCGCCAGCAGCGCGGGGGGCCACACAGATACGCAGTATTTT
CDR3 protein: CASSAGGHTDTQYF

V gene: TRBV6-1
clone size: .
J gene: TRBJ2-7
D gene: .
CDR3 DNA: TGTGCCAGCAGTGAAGGACTTTCCTACGAGCAGTACTTC
CDR3 protein: CASSEGLSYEQYF

V gene: TRBV7-8
clone size: .
J gene: TRBJ2-6
D gene: .
CDR3 DNA: TGTGCCAGCAGCTTAGAGCGACAGCTTCGCGTCGTCGGGGCCAACGTCCTGACTTTC
CDR3 protein: CASSLERQLRVVGANVLTF

V gene: TRBV4-1
clone size: .
J gene: TRBJ1-2
D gene: TRBD1
CDR3 DNA: TGCGCCAGCAGCCATACTCCGGGACAGGGGGACTATGGCTACACCTTC
CDR3 protein: CASSHTPGQGDYGYTF

V gene: TRBV12-3/TRBV12-4
clone size: .
J gene: TRBJ2-7
D gene: .
CDR3 DNA: TGTGCCAGCACCTTAGGAGTCCACGAGCAGTACTTC
CDR3 protein: CASTLGVHEQYF

V gene: TRBV7-3
clone size: .
J gene: TRBJ2-2
D gene: TRBD2
CDR3 DNA: TGTGCCAGCAGCTTAGCCGGGGGGGCCCTCGCGAACACCGGGGAGCTGTTTTTT
CDR3 protein: CASSLAGGALANTGELFF

V gene: TRBV7-6
clone size: .
J gene: TRBJ2-7
D gene: .
CDR3 DNA: TGTGCCAGCAGCTTATCTTGGGCCCCGCGTGACGAGCAGTACTTC
CDR3 protein: CASSLSWAPRDEQYF

V gene: TRBV5-4
clone size: .
J gene: TRBJ2-5
D gene: TRBD1
CDR3 DNA: TGTGCCAGCAGCTTTTTCGACAGGGGGCAAGAGACCCAGTACTTC
CDR3 protein: CASSFFDRGQETQYF

V gene: TRBV5-6
clone size: .
J gene: TRBJ2-5
D gene: .
CDR3 DNA: TGTGCCAGCAGCTTGAACCTCGGGGGTCAAGAGACCCAGTACTTC
CDR3 protein: CASSLNLGGQETQYF

V gene: TRBV19
clone size: .
J gene: TRBJ2-2
D gene: .
CDR3 DNA: TGTGCCAGTAGTTACCAGGGAAGGGACACCGGGGAGCTGTTTTTT
CDR3 protein: CASSYQGRDTGELFF

V gene: TRBV18
clone size: .
J gene: TRBJ1-6
D gene: .
CDR3 DNA: TGTGCCAGCTCACCAGCGATGCCATCGAGCTCCTATAATTCACCCCTCCACTTT
CDR3 protein: CASSPAMPSSSYNSPLHF

V gene: TRBV5-1
clone size: .
J gene: TRBJ2-1
D gene: TRBD1
CDR3 DNA: TGCGCCAGCAGCTTGCCCGACAGGGTGTACTACAATGAGCAGTTCTTC
CDR3 protein: CASSLPDRVYYNEQFF

V gene: TRBV30
clone size: .
J gene: TRBJ2-7
D gene: TRBD1
CDR3 DNA: TGTGCCTGGGCGACAGGGGGCGGCTACGAGCAGTACTTC
CDR3 protein: CAWATGGGYEQYF

V gene: TRBV19
clone size: .
J gene: TRBJ2-3
D gene: TRBD1
CDR3 DNA: TGTGCCACCCCGGACAGGGGGAGCACAGATACGCAGTATTTT
CDR3 protein: CATPDRGSTDTQYF

V gene: TRBV19
clone size: .
J gene: TRBJ1-5
D gene: .
CDR3 DNA: TGTGCCAGTAGTATCCCATTAGGGGAATTGAGCAATCAGCCCCAGCATTTT
CDR3 protein: CASSIPLGELSNQPQHF

V gene: TRBV27
clone size: .
J gene: TRBJ1-1
D gene: .
CDR3 DNA: TGTGCCAGCAGTTATCGGAGGAACACTGAAGCTTTCTTT
CDR3 protein: CASSYRRNTEAFF

V gene: TRBV6-5
clone size: .
J gene: TRBJ2-3
D gene: TRBD2
CDR3 DNA: TGTGCCAGCAGTCTGGGGACTAGCTCGTTGGATACGCAGTATTTT
CDR3 protein: CASSLGTSSLDTQYF

V gene: TRBV7-9
clone size: .
J gene: TRBJ1-1
D gene: TRBD1
CDR3 DNA: TGTGCCAGCAGCTCGGGGACAGGAACGAACACTGAAGCTTTCTTT
CDR3 protein: CASSSGTGTNTEAFF

V gene: TRBV27
clone size: .
J gene: TRBJ1-2
D gene: TRBD1
CDR3 DNA: TGTGCCAGCAGTTTATACGGACAGGATGGCTACACCTTC
CDR3 protein: CASSLYGQDGYTF

V gene: TRBV7-9
clone size: .
J gene: TRBJ2-1
D gene: TRBD2
CDR3 DNA: TGTGCCAGCAGCTTGGTCCTAGCGGGGGGCTACAATGAGCAGTTCTTC
CDR3 protein: CASSLVLAGGYNEQFF

V gene: TRBV30
clone size: .
J gene: TRBJ2-2
D gene: .
CDR3 DNA: TGTGCCTGGAGTGTTCTGGGGAGTTTCGCGAACACCGGGGAGCTGTTTTTT
CDR3 protein: CAWSVLGSFANTGELFF

V gene: TRBV27
clone size: .
J gene: TRBJ1-6
D gene: .
CDR3 DNA: TGTGCCAGCAGTTTAAGCAGGAACGGATTTAATTCACCCCTCCACTTT
CDR3 protein: CASSLSRNGFNSPLHF

V gene: TRBV5-1
clone size: .
J gene: TRBJ2-5
D gene: TRBD2
CDR3 DNA: TGCGCCAGCAGCTTATATCCGGGACTAGCGGGGGGAAGGGAGACCCAGTACTTC
CDR3 protein: CASSLYPGLAGGRETQYF

V gene: TRBV9
clone size: many
J gene: TRBJ2-7
D gene: TRBD2
CDR3 DNA: TGTGCCAGCAGCGCCGGGACTAGCGGGGGGGCCTACGAGCAGTACTTC
CDR3 protein: CASSAGTSGGAYEQYF

V gene: TRBV7-9
clone size: .
J gene: TRBJ1-1
D gene: .
CDR3 DNA: TGTGCCAGCAGCTTATACGGGGGGGAATTCATGAACACTGAAGCTTTCTTT
CDR3 protein: CASSLYGGEFMNTEAFF

V gene: TRBV3-1/TRBV3-2
clone size: once
J gene: TRBJ2-1
D gene: TRBD2
CDR3 DNA: TGTGCCAGCAGCCAAGAAGGCGGGGGGTCCTCCTACAATGAGCAGTTCTTC
CDR3 protein: CASSQEGGGSSYNEQFF

V gene: TRBV4-2
clone size: few
J gene: TRBJ2-2
D gene: .
CDR3 DNA: TGTGCCAGCAGCCAGTCAATGGGGGGCGGGGAGCTGTTTTTT
CDR3 protein: CASSQSMGGGELFF

V gene: TRBV11-2
clone size: .
J gene: TRBJ1-6
D gene: .
CDR3 DNA: TGTGCCAGCAGCCTCCCCCCTACAGGGAGCAATTCACCCCTCCACTTT
CDR3 protein: CASSLPPTGSNSPLHF

V gene: TRBV6-1
clone size: .
J gene: TRBJ1-5
D gene: .
CDR3 DNA: TGTGCCAGCAGTGAAGGAGGTCCCAGGGACAATCAGCCCCAGCATTTT
CDR3 protein: CASSEGGPRDNQPQHF

V gene: TRBV19
clone size: .
J gene: TRBJ1-6
D gene: .
CDR3 DNA: TGTGCCAGTATGGACGGAGGGTTTAGTTCACCCCTCCACTTT
CDR3 protein: CASMDGGFSSPLHF

V gene: TRBV2
clone size: .
J gene: TRBJ2-5
D gene: .
CDR3 DNA: TGTGCCAGCAGTGAAGCGCGGGGAGGAGAGACCCAGTACTTC
CDR3 protein: CASSEARGGETQYF

V gene: TRBV3-1/TRBV3-2
clone size: .
J gene: TRBJ2-3
D gene: TRBD2
CDR3 DNA: TGTGCCAGCAGCCAAGACACCCTAGCGGGGGGGCTCCCCGACCGCACAGATACGCAGTATTTT
CDR3 protein: CASSQDTLAGGLPDRTDTQYF

V gene: TRBV2
clone size: .
J gene: TRBJ1-1
D gene: .
CDR3 DNA: TGTGCCAGCAGCCTCGACAGCGAAGCTTTCTTT
CDR3 protein: CASSLDSEAFF

V gene: TRBV30
clone size: .
J gene: TRBJ1-1
D gene: .
CDR3 DNA: TGTGCCTGGAGGCTGGGGGCTGGGGCTGAAGCTTTCTTT
CDR3 protein: CAWRLGAGAEAFF

V gene: TRBV3-1/TRBV3-2
clone size: .
J gene: TRBJ2-5
D gene: TRBD1
CDR3 DNA: TGTGCCAGCAGCCTGGACAGGGTTTTTGAGACCCAGTACTTC
CDR3 protein: CASSLDRVFETQYF

V gene: TRBV5-8
clone size: .
J gene: TRBJ1-6
D gene: .
CDR3 DNA: TGTGCCAGCAGCTTGGAAAACGGCCGGGGGGATTCACCCCTCCACTTT
CDR3 protein: CASSLENGRGDSPLHF

V gene: TRBV5-1
clone size: .
J gene: TRBJ2-1
D gene: .
CDR3 DNA: TGCGCCAGCAGCAAGGACAGCTCTTACCTTTACAATGAGCAGTTCTTC
CDR3 protein: CASSKDSSYLYNEQFF

V gene: TRBV19
clone size: few
J gene: TRBJ2-7
D gene: TRBD2
CDR3 DNA: TGTGCCAGTAGTCAAGGGCTGGTATTCGCGGGGGGCTACGAGCAGTACTTC
CDR3 protein: CASSQGLVFAGGYEQYF

V gene: TRBV2
clone size: once
J gene: TRBJ1-2
D gene: .
CDR3 DNA: TGTGCCAGCAGCCCGGGGTTAGTGGCGCGCTATGGCTACACCTTC
CDR3 protein: CASSPGLVARYGYTF

V gene: TRBV5-4
clone size: .
J gene: TRBJ2-7
D gene: TRBD2
CDR3 DNA: TGTGCCAGCAGCTCCCGCGGGGGGGCGGGCGAGCAGTACTTC
CDR3 protein: CASSSRGGAGEQYF

V gene: TRBV11-2
clone size: .
J gene: TRBJ1-2
D gene: .
CDR3 DNA: TGTGCCAGCAGCTCCCTTACCGACAGGACCTACTATGGCTACACCTTC
CDR3 protein: CASSSLTDRTYYGYTF

V gene: TRBV10-1
clone size: .
J gene: TRBJ2-3
D gene: TRBD2
CDR3 DNA: TGCGCCAGCAGTGGCCGGGCGGGGGGGCGCACAGATACGCAGTATTTT
CDR3 protein: CASSGRAGGRTDTQYF